These 9 T cell receptor beta chains share one sample of origin, sequenced in a study of response to subunit inactivated influenza vaccine. One entry per CDR3 protein results from TCRdb running MiXCR on the RT-PCR reads. The sample records 450,000 to 700,000 distinct CDR3 sequences, around 13% being singletons. Specimen: PBMCs from blood, collected about 12 days after vaccination. These receptors were taken from a man over 45 who received an inactivated influenza vaccine.

The V and J genes are TRBV18 and TRBJ2-7; 8 positions agree with TRBD2. Losses at the gene ends were 0 bases for V and 4 bases for J; bases not matched to a gene: 5. CDR3 length: 15 residues. CDR1 and CDR2 from the germline V gene are KGHSH and LQKENI. This CDR3 reads CASSPPSGSEYEQYF. In DNA form, the CDR3 reads TGTGCCAGCTCACCACCGAGCGGGAGTGAATACGAGCAGTACTTC.

The CDR3: CATSRVRGSNEQFF. The CDR3 nucleotides read TGTGCCACCAGCAGAGTAAGAGGGTCCAATGAGCAGTTCTTC. The chain recombines TRBV15 with TRBJ2-1; D possibly corresponds to TRBD2 (5 bases). This CDR3 is 14 amino acids long. CDR1 and CDR2 (germline): LNHNV, YYDKDF (reference sequence). The V gene lost 1 base and the J gene lost 6 bases, with 10 bases spanning the gap.

The chain carries TRBV12-3 or TRBV12-4 and TRBJ2-2, with D maybe TRBD2 (5 bases). Trimming took off 6 bases at V and 1 base at J, with 12 bases between the two ends. This CDR3 has 15 residues. CDR3 sequence reads: CASSIALGNTGELFF. CDR3 DNA: TGTGCCAGCAGCATAGCGCTAGGGAACACCGGGGAGCTGTTTTTT.

The chain employs TRBV5-1 and TRBJ2-2, with a tentative D call TRBD2 (6 bases). The length of the CDR3 is 14 residues. The V and J ends lost 0 bases and 9 bases respectively, with 12 bases between them. CDR1 SGHRS and CDR2 YFSETQ come from the germline V gene. DNA of the CDR3: TGCGCCAGCAGCTTGGATCGCGGGACCCGGGAGCTGTTTTTT. It encodes CASSLDRGTRELFF.

This clonotype was counted between two and nine times. The chain recombines TRBV9 with TRBJ2-3, with 7 bases lining up with TRBD2. CDR1 SGDLS and CDR2 YYNGEE come from the germline V gene. V gave up 2 bases and J gave up 6 bases; unmatched junction bases: 6. The CDR3 length is 14 residues. The CDR3 here is CASSVPGGSDTQYF. The CDR3 DNA sequence: TGTGCCAGCAGCGTCCCGGGAGGTTCTGATACGCAGTATTTT.

The chain has TRBV12-3 or TRBV12-4 and TRBJ1-1; D may be TRBD1 (5 bases). V was cut by 8 bases and J by 1 base, with 14 bases left in between. This CDR3 contains 14 residues. This chain's CDR3 is CASSTLGGNTEAFF. The CDR3 DNA reads TGTGCCAGCTCCACCCTGGGGGGGAACACTGAAGCTTTCTTT.

This chain connects TRBV7-2 to TRBJ2-1; D possibly corresponds to TRBD2 (5 bases). Between the trimmed V and J ends, which lost 4 bases and 0 bases, there was a span of 10 bases. The germline V gene encodes CDR1 SGHTA and CDR2 FQGNSA. The CDR3 contains 15 residues. CDR3 sequence (DNA): TGTGCCAGCAGCTCTTTAGCGAACTCCTACAATGAGCAGTTCTTC. It yields the protein CASSSLANSYNEQFF.

This clonotype came up a few times. The chain couples TRBV4-2 to TRBJ2-7, with D perhaps given as TRBD1 or TRBD2 (5 bases each). CDR1 is LGHNA and CDR2 is YNFKEQ in the germline V gene. The CDR3 runs 14 residues. V was trimmed by 4 bases and J by 2 bases, leaving 12 bases between them. The CDR3 is CASSPIGETYEQYF. In DNA form, the CDR3 reads TGTGCCAGCAGCCCCATAGGGGAGACCTACGAGCAGTACTTC.

The chain is built from TRBV11-1 and TRBJ2-3; D uncertain. CDR3 length equals 15 residues. Trimming removed 6 bases at V and 4 bases at J, with 17 bases between. CDR1 and CDR2 (germline): SGHAT, FQDESV (reference sequence). Written as DNA, the CDR3 is TGTGCCAGCAGTCGTGACCCAGGCCGGGCAGATACGCAGTATTTT. Protein: CASSRDPGRADTQYF.